The 32 T cell receptor beta chains given below trace back to one sample, sequenced in a study of cytomegalovirus exposure and HLA in healthy donors. The PCR used 60 Vbeta and 13 Jbeta primers. Some clones are missing from TCRdb's copy, which holds only in-frame ones; the method was immunoSEQ multiplex PCR. Of approximately 140,000 clones in the sample, roughly two thirds were seen once. The sample consisted of PBMCs. Every receptor here comes from a male donor in good health and CMV-seronegative.

The gene calls are TRBV4-3 and TRBJ2-4; possible D gene TRBD2, 6 bases. The CDR3 runs to 16 residues. The V gene's germline CDR1 is LGHNA and CDR2 YSLEER. Trimming cost V 1 base and J 6 bases, with 16 bases left between them. CDR3 DNA sequence: TGCGCCAGCAGCCAAGTGAACTGGGGGGTGGGAAACATTCAGTACTTC. Translation gives CASSQVNWGVGNIQYF.

This chain links TRBV7-2 with TRBJ2-2; D might be TRBD2 (6 bases). There are 16 residues in the CDR3. The germline V and J ends were trimmed by 0 bases and 5 bases, with 13 bases remaining between them. Germline loops: CDR1 SGHTA, CDR2 FQGNSA. The chain's CDR3 is CASSLARLVSTGELFF. As DNA, the CDR3 is TGTGCCAGCAGCTTAGCGCGACTAGTTTCTACCGGGGAGCTGTTTTTT.

This clone has only a few counts. The chain is built from TRBV29-1 and TRBJ1-3; D is unclear. This CDR3 has 13 amino acids. Trimming left V 6 bases short and J 2 bases short, with 11 bases between. Germline values: CDR1 SQVTM, CDR2 ANQGSEA. CDR3 in amino acids: CSVQQTPGNTIYF. The CDR3 nucleotides read TGCAGCGTCCAACAAACACCTGGAAACACCATATATTTT.

This clone occurred a few times. The chain employs TRBV6-1 and TRBJ2-2, with 9 bases matching TRBD2. This CDR3 is built from 15 residues. The germline CDR1 and CDR2 sequences are MNHNS and SASEGT. J gave up 1 base and V 6 bases, and 3 bases lay outside the gene matches. The CDR3 bases are TGTGCCAGCAGAGAGCGGGGGGTGAACACCGGGGAGCTGTTTTTT. This sequence encodes CASRERGVNTGELFF.

CDR3 amino acids: CASSPRGGGQYNEQFF. The CDR3 DNA reads as TGTGCCAGCAGCCCCAGGGGAGGGGGTCAGTACAATGAGCAGTTCTTC. The gene calls are TRBV5-4 and TRBJ2-1; D might be TRBD2 (7 bases). Germline V lookup: CDR1 SGHNT, CDR2 YYREEE (reference sequence). The CDR3 covers 16 residues. The V end lost 4 bases, the J end lost 4 bases, and 18 bases lay between the germline ends.

This chain uses TRBV30 with TRBJ1-5; D unclear. The CDR3 spans 13 residues. Germline CDR1 reads GTSNPN; CDR2 reads SVGIG (reference sequence). Trimming left V 0 bases short and J 7 bases short, with 10 bases between. Here the CDR3 reads CAWSVHPGQPQHF. In DNA, the CDR3 is TGTGCCTGGAGTGTACATCCCGGGCAGCCCCAGCATTTT.

The rearrangement links TRBV5-4 to TRBJ2-1, with TRBD1 as a possible D gene (5 bases). The CDR3 contains 14 residues. V lost 3 bases, J lost 4 bases, and 11 bases lay in between. CDR1 is SGHNT, CDR2 YYREEE, per germline (reference sequence). The chain's CDR3 is CASSSKTEYNEQFF. The CDR3, as DNA: TGTGCCAGCAGCTCTAAGACAGAGTACAATGAGCAGTTCTTC. The full variable domain, rest sourced from reference TRBV5-4 and TRBJ2-1, is ETGVTQSPTHLIKTRGQQVTLRCSSQSGHNTVSWYQQALGQGPQFIFQYYREEENGRGNFPPRFSGLQFPNYSSELNVNALELDDSALYLCASSSKTEYNEQFFGPGTRLTVL.

V gene TRBV11-2 combines with J gene TRBJ1-1; D might be TRBD1 (6 bases). Trimming pared 5 bases from V and 1 base from J, leaving 14 bases between. Germline CDR1 reads SGHAT; CDR2 reads FQNNGV. The CDR3 contains 15 residues. Written as DNA, the CDR3 is TGTGCCAGCAGCCTAAGCGGGGGCTGGAACACTGAAGCTTTCTTT. Translated, it gives CASSLSGGWNTEAFF. Combining the CDR3 with reference TRBV11-2 and TRBJ1-1 gives the whole variable domain EAGVAQSPRYKIIEKRQSVAFWCNPISGHATLYWYQQILGQGPKLLIQFQNNGVVDDSQLPKDRFSAERLKGVDSTLKIQPAKLEDSAVYLCASSLSGGWNTEAFFGQGTRLTVV.

This chain links TRBV28 with TRBJ1-2; TRBD1 agrees at 9 bases. The length of the CDR3 is 14 residues. V lost 10 bases to trimming and J lost 8 bases; unmatched junction nucleotides: 14. In germline, CDR1 is MDHEN, CDR2 SYDVKM. The CDR3 protein is CAIDCGDRANGYTF. Here the CDR3 DNA reads TGTGCCATAGACTGTGGGGACAGGGCTAACGGCTACACCTTC.

CDR3 protein: CASSFSRNTEAFF. Written as DNA, the CDR3 is TGTGCCAGCAGTTTTTCTCGGAACACTGAAGCTTTCTTT. The chain employs TRBV28 and TRBJ1-1; no definite D call. This CDR3 has 13 residues. V gave up 3 bases and J gave up 1 base, with 6 bases separating them. CDR1 is MDHEN and CDR2 is SYDVKM in the germline V gene.

This clone occurred a few times. Other DNA sequences from this sample encode an identical CDR3 as well. This rearrangement joins TRBV2 to TRBJ1-1, with a tentative D call TRBD1 (6 bases). Germline CDR1 and CDR2: SNHLY and FYNNEI. The ends were cut back, 6 bases at V and 7 bases at J, with 12 bases in the middle. The CDR3 has 12 residues. The CDR3 sequence is CASSYGQHEAFF. CDR3 DNA: TGTGCCAGCAGCTACGGACAGCATGAAGCTTTCTTT. Combining the CDR3 with reference TRBV2 and TRBJ1-1 gives the whole variable domain EPEVTQTPSHQVTQMGQEVILRCVPISNHLYFYWYRQILGQKVEFLVSFYNNEISEKSEIFDDQFSVERPDGSNFTLKIRSTKLEDSAMYFCASSYGQHEAFFGQGTRLTVV.

V is TRBV9 and J is TRBJ1-6; 9 positions match TRBD1. V shed 2 bases, J shed 7 bases, and the junction held 1 base outside the gene matches. The CDR3 has 14 amino acids. CDR1 and CDR2 from the germline V gene are SGDLS and YYNGEE. The DNA of the CDR3 is TGTGCCAGCAGCGTGACAGGGGGGAATTCACCCCTCCACTTT. Translated: CASSVTGGNSPLHF.

This clone has a single count. The genes are TRBV6-5 and TRBJ1-2, with D uncertain. Germline CDR1 MNHEY, CDR2 SVGAGI. Trimming cost V 7 bases and J 4 bases, with 13 bases left between them. The CDR3 covers 13 residues. CDR3 loop: CASTASGGYGYTF. DNA of the CDR3: TGTGCCAGCACCGCCTCAGGAGGCTATGGCTACACCTTC.

The DNA for the CDR3 is TGCGCCAGCAGCCAAGTTTCGACAAACTTCCCCCTAAATTCACCCCTCCACTTT. Its protein product is CASSQVSTNFPLNSPLHF. V and J are TRBV4-3 and TRBJ1-6; D not resolved. Germline values: CDR1 LGHNA, CDR2 YSLEER. This CDR3 has 18 residues. The V and J ends lost 1 base and 7 bases respectively, with 20 bases between them.

The chain employs TRBV5-4 and TRBJ1-2, with 8 bases identical to TRBD1. The CDR3 has 18 amino acids. After removal of 0 bases from V and 3 bases from J, the junction contained 13 bases not matched to a gene. From germline, CDR1 is SGHNT and CDR2 YYREEE (reference sequence). The CDR3 is CASSLGFGQGLIDYGYTF. CDR3 nucleotide sequence: TGTGCCAGCAGCTTGGGTTTCGGACAGGGACTTATTGACTATGGCTACACCTTC. The entire variable domain, with the rest obtained from reference TRBV5-4 and TRBJ1-2, is as follows: ETGVTQSPTHLIKTRGQQVTLRCSSQSGHNTVSWYQQALGQGPQFIFQYYREEENGRGNFPPRFSGLQFPNYSSELNVNALELDDSALYLCASSLGFGQGLIDYGYTFGSGTRLTVV.

The CDR3 DNA follows: TGTGCGAGGTTTTCGAGGGGCTACACCTTC. As protein: CARFSRGYTF. The chain employs TRBV2 and TRBJ1-2; D is unresolved. Looked up from germline, CDR1 is SNHLY and CDR2 is FYNNEI. The CDR3 is 10 amino acids.

This clone was observed a handful of times. The rearrangement joins TRBV6-5 to TRBJ1-1, with TRBD1 identical over 10 bases. Germline lookup yields CDR1 MNHEY and CDR2 SVGAGI. The CDR3 spans 14 residues. V lost 5 bases and J lost 3; bases outside the gene matches: 3. CDR3 region: CASSPGQGHTEAFF. CDR3 bases: TGTGCCAGCAGTCCGGGACAGGGGCACACTGAAGCTTTCTTT.

The J gene is TRBJ1-5, the V gene TRBV28; TRBD1 matches 10 bases. V trimming: 5 bases; J trimming: 6 bases; junction bases outside the gene matches: 7. The V gene's germline CDR1 is MDHEN and CDR2 SYDVKM. CDR3 length equals 15 residues. CDR3 nucleotide sequence: TGTGCCAGCAGTCTCGGACAGGGGGGGGGTCAGCCCCAGCATTTT. It translates to CASSLGQGGGQPQHF.

J is TRBJ2-2 and V is TRBV6-4, with TRBD2 identical over 11 bases. The J segment lost 1 base and the V segment lost 3 bases, leaving 4 bases of the junction unmatched. Germline values: CDR1 MRHNA, CDR2 SNTAGT. The CDR3 is 17 amino acids. CDR3 protein: CASSDRLAGGNTGELFF. The CDR3 DNA reads TGTGCCAGCAGTGATAGGCTAGCGGGGGGGAACACCGGGGAGCTGTTTTTT.

The chain couples TRBV5-1 to TRBJ2-2, with D possibly being TRBD2 (5 bases). Germline CDR1 SGHRS, CDR2 YFSETQ. The V end was cut by 0 bases, the J end by 5 bases, with 8 bases between. The CDR3 has 14 residues. The CDR3 loop reads CASSLVRGTGELFF. CDR3 bases: TGCGCCAGCAGCTTGGTCCGGGGAACCGGGGAGCTGTTTTTT.

This chain uses TRBV6-1 with TRBJ1-1; 7 bases are shared with TRBD1. The CDR3 totals 13 residues. The germline V gene encodes CDR1 MNHNS and CDR2 SASEGT. J gave up 3 bases and V 6 bases, and 4 bases lay outside the gene matches. The CDR3 region has the DNA TGTGCCAGCAGCTCAGACAGGGACACTGAAGCTTTCTTT. This codes for CASSSDRDTEAFF.

V gene TRBV5-4 combines with J gene TRBJ2-3, with 9 bases matching TRBD1. The CDR3 consists of 14 residues. V lost 4 bases, J lost 6 bases, and 6 bases stayed unmatched. Germline CDR1 SGHNT, CDR2 YYREEE (reference sequence). DNA of the CDR3: TGTGCCAGCAGCCGGGGACAGGGCATCGATACGCAGTATTTT. It yields the protein CASSRGQGIDTQYF.

This clone was picked up a small number of times. This chain connects TRBV5-6 to TRBJ2-7, with a tentative D call TRBD1 (6 bases). Germline V lookup: CDR1 SGHDT, CDR2 YYEEEE. This CDR3 comprises 17 residues. Trimming left V 0 bases short and J 0 bases short, with 16 bases between. The CDR3 coding sequence is TGTGCCAGCAGCTTGGCTCCGGGACAACAATTCTCCTACGAGCAGTACTTC. Amino acid sequence: CASSLAPGQQFSYEQYF.

The chain recombines TRBV11-3 with TRBJ2-3; D is unclear. From germline, CDR1 is SGHNT and CDR2 YENEEA. The CDR3 loop spans 14 amino acids. V lost 1 base and J lost 4, with 9 bases in between. The CDR3 loop is CASSLVSISDTQYF. The CDR3 DNA sequence: TGTGCCAGCAGCTTAGTCTCTATTTCAGATACGCAGTATTTT.

This clone occurred a few times. The V call is TRBV6-1, the J call TRBJ1-5, with a tentative D call TRBD1 (5 bases). This CDR3 is built from 14 residues. V was shortened by 6 bases and J by 1 base, with 10 bases between the two germline ends. The V gene's germline CDR1 is MNHNS and CDR2 SASEGT. The CDR3 spells CASSKTASNQPQHF. CDR3 nucleotide sequence: TGTGCCAGCAGCAAGACAGCAAGCAATCAGCCCCAGCATTTT.

The V gene is TRBV11-1, the J gene TRBJ2-7, with 10 bases matching TRBD1. The CDR3 sequence is 14 residues long. CDR1 is SGHAT and CDR2 is FQDESV in the germline V gene (reference sequence). Losses at the gene ends were 3 bases for V and 4 bases for J; bases not matched to a gene: 3. This chain's CDR3 is CASSFGQGGYEQYF. CDR3 bases: TGTGCCAGCAGCTTCGGACAGGGGGGTTACGAGCAGTACTTC.

With regard to this clone: This sample includes further DNA sequences coding for the same CDR3. The chain carries TRBV18 and TRBJ1-1, with 7 positions matching TRBD1. The germline V gene encodes CDR1 KGHSH and CDR2 LQKENI. The CDR3 totals 15 residues. The V gene end was trimmed by 2 bases and the J gene end by 1 base; junction bases not matched to a gene: 4. CDR3 loop: CASSPYGTENTEAFF. The CDR3 DNA sequence: TGTGCCAGCTCACCATACGGGACAGAGAACACTGAAGCTTTCTTT.

The gene calls are TRBV6-5 and TRBJ1-2; 7 bases line up with TRBD1. This CDR3 contains 15 residues. The germline gives CDR1 MNHEY, CDR2 SVGAGI. With V trimmed by 2 bases and J by 4 bases, 7 bases remained unmatched. CDR3 in amino acids: CASSYAGQETYGYTF. The CDR3 DNA reads TGTGCCAGCAGTTACGCTGGACAGGAGACCTATGGCTACACCTTC.

A few counts support this clone. V gene TRBV5-6 combines with J gene TRBJ2-7; 7 bases are a match to TRBD2. This CDR3 comprises 13 residues. The germline V gene has CDR1 SGHDT and CDR2 YYEEEE. The V gene end was trimmed by 6 bases and the J gene end by 3 bases; junction bases not matched to a gene: 6. CDR3 in amino acids: CASTPGLNYEQYF. CDR3 in DNA: TGTGCCAGCACCCCGGGACTAAACTACGAGCAGTACTTC. Supplemented by reference TRBV5-6 and TRBJ2-7, the full variable domain reads DAGVTQSPTHLIKTRGQQVTLRCSPKSGHDTVSWYQQALGQGPQFIFQYYEEEERQRGNFPDRFSGHQFPNYSSELNVNALLLGDSALYLCASTPGLNYEQYFGPGTRLTVT.

This clone was detected a few times. V usage is TRBV13 and J usage is TRBJ1-1, with a possible D match to TRBD1 (6 bases). Per the germline V gene, CDR1 is PRHDT and CDR2 is FYEKMQ (reference sequence). This CDR3 spans 13 amino acids. V was shortened by 7 bases and J by 5 bases, with 14 bases between the two germline ends. As DNA, the CDR3 is TGTGCCAGCATACAGGGTAGATGGACTGAAGCTTTCTTT. Amino acids: CASIQGRWTEAFF.

The chain couples TRBV29-1 to TRBJ1-2; weak D call: TRBD1 (6 bases). Germline CDR1 SQVTM, CDR2 ANQGSEA. V was trimmed by 0 bases and J by 2 bases, leaving 10 bases between them. The CDR3 contains 14 residues. The CDR3 nucleotides are TGCAGCGTTGAAGATCCGGACAGAAACTATGGCTACACCTTC. It specifies CSVEDPDRNYGYTF.

The sample holds one count of this clone. CDR3 DNA sequence: TGTGCCAGCAGTTACCGGACAGATAGCAATCAGCCCCAGCATTTT. This codes for CASSYRTDSNQPQHF. The chain recombines TRBV27 with TRBJ1-5; D is perhaps TRBD1 (6 bases). The CDR3 has 15 amino acids. V gave up 4 bases and J gave up 0 bases, with 10 bases separating them. Germline V gene sequence: CDR1 MNHEY, CDR2 SMNVEV (reference sequence).